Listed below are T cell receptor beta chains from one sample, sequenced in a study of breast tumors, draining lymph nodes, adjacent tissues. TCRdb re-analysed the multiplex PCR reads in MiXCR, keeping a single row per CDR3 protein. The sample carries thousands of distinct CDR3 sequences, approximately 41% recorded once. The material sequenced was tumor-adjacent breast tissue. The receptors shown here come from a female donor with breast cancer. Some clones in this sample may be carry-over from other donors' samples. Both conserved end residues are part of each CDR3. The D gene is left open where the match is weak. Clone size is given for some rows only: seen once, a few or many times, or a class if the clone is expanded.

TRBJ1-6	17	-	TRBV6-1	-	CASSEAQYGQGNSPLHF	TGTGCCAGCAGTGAAGCGCAATACGGACAAGGGAATTCACCCCTCCACTTT
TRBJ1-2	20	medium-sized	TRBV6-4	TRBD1	CASSDFGYNRDRGLDYGYTF	TGTGCCAGCAGTGACTTCGGGTACAACCGGGACAGGGGGCTTGACTATGGCTACACCTTC
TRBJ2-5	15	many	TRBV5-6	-	CASSLGAGYQETQYF	TGTGCCAGCAGCTTGGGGGCCGGCTACCAAGAGACCCAGTACTTC
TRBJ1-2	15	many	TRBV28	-	CASSHDGPTENGYTF	TGTGCCAGCAGTCACGACGGCCCCACTGAGAATGGCTACACCTTC
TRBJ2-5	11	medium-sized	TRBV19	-	CASSLRGTQYF	TGTGCCAGTAGTCTCCGAGGGACCCAGTACTTC
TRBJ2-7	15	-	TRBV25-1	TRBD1	CASSAVGTGSNEQYF	TGCGCCAGCAGTGCCGTGGGGACAGGGTCCAACGAGCAGTACTTC
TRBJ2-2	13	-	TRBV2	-	CASRPGNTGELVF	TGTGCCAGCAGACCGGGCAACACCGGGGAGCTGGTTTTT
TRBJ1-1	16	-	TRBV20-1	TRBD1	CSAREGQGAFGAEAFF	TGCAGTGCTAGAGAGGGACAGGGGGCGTTCGGCGCTGAAGCTTTCTTT
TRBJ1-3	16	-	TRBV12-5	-	CASGLSPLSSGNTIYF	TGTGCTAGTGGTTTGTCGCCCCTGAGCTCTGGAAACACCATATATTTT
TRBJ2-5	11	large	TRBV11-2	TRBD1	CASSGQGTQYF	TGTGCCAGCAGCGGACAGGGTACCCAGTACTTC
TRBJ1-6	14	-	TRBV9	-	CASSVVGSDSPLHF	TGTGCCAGCAGCGTAGTGGGGTCGGATTCACCCCTCCACTTT
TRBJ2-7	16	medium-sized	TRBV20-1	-	CSATTSSGWEAYEQYF	TGCAGTGCTACCACCAGTTCCGGGTGGGAGGCCTACGAGCAGTACTTC
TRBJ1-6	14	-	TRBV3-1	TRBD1	CASSQGQGDSPLHF	TGTGCCAGCAGCCAGGGGCAGGGGGATTCACCCCTCCACTTT
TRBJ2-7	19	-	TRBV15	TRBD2	CATSRGLGTSGRGAYEQYF	TGTGCCACCAGCAGGGGCCTCGGGACTAGCGGGAGAGGGGCCTACGAGCAGTACTTC
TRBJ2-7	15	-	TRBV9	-	CASSVGGDTSYEQYF	TGTGCCAGCAGCGTAGGTGGGGACACTTCCTACGAGCAGTACTTC
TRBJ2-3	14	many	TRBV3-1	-	CASSQGTRTDTQYF	TGTGCCAGCAGCCAAGGTACCCGCACAGATACGCAGTATTTT
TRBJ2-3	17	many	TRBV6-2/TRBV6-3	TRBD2	CASRSGTSDSPTDTQYF	TGTGCCAGCAGGTCCGGGACTAGCGATTCTCCCACAGATACGCAGTATTTT
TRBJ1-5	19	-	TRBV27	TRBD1	CASSHRPPTGDYSNQPQHF	TGTGCCAGCAGTCATCGCCCGCCGACAGGGGACTATAGCAATCAGCCCCAGCATTTT
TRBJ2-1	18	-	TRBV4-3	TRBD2	CASSPGLAGVRPYNEQFF	TGCGCCAGCAGCCCCGGACTAGCGGGAGTACGTCCCTACAATGAGCAGTTCTTC
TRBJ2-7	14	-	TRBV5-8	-	CASILPGGVGEQYF	TGTGCCAGCATCCTACCCGGTGGGGTTGGCGAGCAGTACTTC
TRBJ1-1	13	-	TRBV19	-	CASSSSVGTEAFF	TGTGCCAGTAGTTCCTCAGTGGGCACTGAAGCTTTCTTT
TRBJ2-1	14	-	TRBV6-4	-	CASSLSGPRDEQFF	TGTGCCAGCAGTTTAAGCGGCCCAAGGGATGAGCAGTTCTTC
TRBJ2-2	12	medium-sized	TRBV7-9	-	CASSTNTGELFF	TGTGCCAGCAGTACGAACACCGGGGAGCTGTTTTTT
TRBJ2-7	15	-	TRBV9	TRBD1	CASSVEGQGIYEQYF	TGTGCCAGCAGCGTAGAGGGACAGGGAATATACGAGCAGTACTTC
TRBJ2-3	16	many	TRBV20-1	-	CSATLKATSNTDTQYF	TGCAGTGCTACCCTTAAAGCCACGTCAAACACAGATACGCAGTATTTT
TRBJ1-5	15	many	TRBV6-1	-	CASSELGADNQPQHF	TGTGCCAGCAGTGAACTGGGGGCTGACAATCAGCCCCAGCATTTT
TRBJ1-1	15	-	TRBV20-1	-	CSARGGSSRDTEAFF	TGCAGTGCTAGGGGGGGCAGCAGCCGGGACACTGAAGCTTTCTTT
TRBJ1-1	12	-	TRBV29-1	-	CSVDRVVTEAFF	TGCAGCGTTGACAGGGTGGTCACTGAAGCTTTCTTT